This record concerns one TCR beta chain sequence. The antigen remains unidentified. As to time point: cycle 4 day 1 (C4D1), after more than 5 weeks of nivolumab. Brentuximab vedotin exposure varied among the patients, all of whom had relapsed after autologous stem cell transplantation. CDR1 and CDR2 (germline): SGHVS, FNYEAQ. V shed 2 bases and J 5 bases; nucleotides not matched to a gene: 11. The CDR3 is 16 residues long. The data were obtained in a study of PD-1 blockade in classical Hodgkin lymphoma. Profiled with immunoSEQ multiplex PCR; TCRdb holds only in-frame clones, not every one. The sample has 40,000 to 50,000 clones, approximately 70% seen once; the top ten hold under 3%. General study results and limits: Partial responders and progressors had significantly lower baseline TCR diversity. When set against healthy donors, newly diagnosed patients were reported to show lower baseline TCR diversity.

This TCR was recovered from a human donor with classical Hodgkin lymphoma. The gene calls are TRBV7-6 and TRBJ1-1; 7 positions agree with TRBD1. The sequenced sample was peripheral blood mononuclear cells (PBMCs), obtained before the fourth cycle of nivolumab. CDR3 sequence reads: CASSLMGGGDGTEAFF. The CDR3 region has the DNA TGTGCCAGCAGCTTAATGGGAGGGGGCGATGGGACTGAAGCTTTCTTT.